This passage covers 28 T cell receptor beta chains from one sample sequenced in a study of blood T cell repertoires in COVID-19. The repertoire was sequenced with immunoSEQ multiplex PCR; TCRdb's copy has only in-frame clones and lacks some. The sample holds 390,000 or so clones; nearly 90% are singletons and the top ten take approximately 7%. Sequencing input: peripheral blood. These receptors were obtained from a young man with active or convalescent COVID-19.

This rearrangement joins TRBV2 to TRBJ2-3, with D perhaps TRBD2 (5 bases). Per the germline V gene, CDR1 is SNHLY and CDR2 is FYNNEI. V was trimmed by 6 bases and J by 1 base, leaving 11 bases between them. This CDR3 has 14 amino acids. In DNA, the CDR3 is TGTGCCAGCAGAGGTGTGCGGGGCACAGATACGCAGTATTTT. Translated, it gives CASRGVRGTDTQYF.

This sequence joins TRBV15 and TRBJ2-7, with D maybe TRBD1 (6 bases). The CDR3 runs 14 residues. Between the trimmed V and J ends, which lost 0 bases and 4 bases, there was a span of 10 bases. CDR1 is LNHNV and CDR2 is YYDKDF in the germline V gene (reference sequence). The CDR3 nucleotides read TGTGCCACCAGCAGAGATCAGGGGTTTTACGAGCAGTACTTC. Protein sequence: CATSRDQGFYEQYF. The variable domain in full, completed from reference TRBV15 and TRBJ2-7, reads DAMVIQNPRYQVTQFGKPVTLSCSQTLNHNVMYWYQQKSSQAPKLLFHYYDKDFNNEADTPDNFQSRRPNTSFCFLDIRSPGLGDTAMYLCATSRDQGFYEQYFGPGTRLTVT.

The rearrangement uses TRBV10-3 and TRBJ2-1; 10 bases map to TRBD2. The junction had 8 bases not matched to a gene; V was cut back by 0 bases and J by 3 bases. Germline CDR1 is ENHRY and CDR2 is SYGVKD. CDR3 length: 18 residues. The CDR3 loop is CAISESGLVAGGYNEQFF. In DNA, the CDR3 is TGTGCCATCAGTGAGTCAGGACTGGTAGCGGGGGGCTACAATGAGCAGTTCTTC.

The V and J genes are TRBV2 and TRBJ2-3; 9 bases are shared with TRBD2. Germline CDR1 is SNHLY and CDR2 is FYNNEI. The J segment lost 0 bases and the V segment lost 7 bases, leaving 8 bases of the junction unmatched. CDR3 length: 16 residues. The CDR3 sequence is CASILGLATSTDTQYF. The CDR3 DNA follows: TGTGCCAGCATCCTCGGACTAGCGACTAGCACAGATACGCAGTATTTT.

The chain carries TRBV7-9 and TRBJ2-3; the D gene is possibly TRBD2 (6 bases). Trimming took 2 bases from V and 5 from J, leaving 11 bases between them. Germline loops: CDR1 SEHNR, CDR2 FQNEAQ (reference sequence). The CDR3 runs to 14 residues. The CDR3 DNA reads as TGTGCCAGCAGCTTACTTCCCGGGGGAGATACGCAGTATTTT. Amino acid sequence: CASSLLPGGDTQYF.

CDR3 region: CAWSVSLSSPYGYTF. CDR3 DNA: TGTGCCTGGAGTGTATCCCTTTCTAGTCCCTATGGCTACACCTTC. This chain connects TRBV30 to TRBJ1-2; D is ambiguous. This CDR3 has 15 amino acids. Germline CDR1 and CDR2: GTSNPN and SVGIG (reference sequence). V was shortened by 0 bases and J by 4 bases, with 15 bases between the two germline ends.

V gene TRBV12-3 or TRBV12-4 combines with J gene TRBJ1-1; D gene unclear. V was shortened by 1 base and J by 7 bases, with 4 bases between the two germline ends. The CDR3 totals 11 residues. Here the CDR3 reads CASSLGSEAFF. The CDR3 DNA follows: TGTGCCAGCAGTTTAGGCAGTGAAGCTTTCTTT.

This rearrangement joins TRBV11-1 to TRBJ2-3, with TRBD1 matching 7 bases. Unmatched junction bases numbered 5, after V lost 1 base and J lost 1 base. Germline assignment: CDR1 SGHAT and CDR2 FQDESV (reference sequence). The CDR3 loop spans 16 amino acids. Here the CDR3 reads CASSLGTGERTDTQYF. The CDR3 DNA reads TGTGCCAGCAGCTTAGGTACAGGGGAACGCACAGATACGCAGTATTTT.

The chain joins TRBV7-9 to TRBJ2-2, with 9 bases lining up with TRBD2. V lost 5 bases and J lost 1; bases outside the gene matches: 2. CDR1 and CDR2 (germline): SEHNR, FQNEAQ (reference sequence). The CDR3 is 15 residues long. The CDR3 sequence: CASSRLAENTGELFF. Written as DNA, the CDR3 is TGTGCCAGCAGCCGACTAGCGGAGAACACCGGGGAGCTGTTTTTT.

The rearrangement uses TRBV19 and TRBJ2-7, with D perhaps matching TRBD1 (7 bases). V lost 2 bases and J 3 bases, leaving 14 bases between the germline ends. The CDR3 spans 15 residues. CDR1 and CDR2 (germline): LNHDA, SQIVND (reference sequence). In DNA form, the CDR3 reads TGTGCCAGTAGTATAACGCGACAGGGACTCTACGAGCAGTACTTC. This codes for CASSITRQGLYEQYF.

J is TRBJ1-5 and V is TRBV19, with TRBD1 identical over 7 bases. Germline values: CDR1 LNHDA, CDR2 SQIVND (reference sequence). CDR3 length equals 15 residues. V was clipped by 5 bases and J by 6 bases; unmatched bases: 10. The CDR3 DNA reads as TGTGCCAGTAGTGTAGGGACAGCGCTGCCTCAGCCCCAGCATTTT. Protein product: CASSVGTALPQPQHF.

CDR3 in DNA: TGTGCCACCAGTGACCCCGGGACAGACGAATATGGCTACACCTTC. As protein: CATSDPGTDEYGYTF. The chain carries TRBV24-1 and TRBJ1-2; 7 bases agree with TRBD1. V lost 4 bases to trimming and J lost 5 bases; unmatched junction nucleotides: 9. CDR3 length: 15 amino acids. Germline CDR1 KGHDR, CDR2 SFDVKD.

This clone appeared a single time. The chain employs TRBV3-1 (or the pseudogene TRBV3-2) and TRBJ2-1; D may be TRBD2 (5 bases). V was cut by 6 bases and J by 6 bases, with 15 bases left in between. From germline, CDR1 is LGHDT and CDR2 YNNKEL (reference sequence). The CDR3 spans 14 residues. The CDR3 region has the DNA TGTGCCAGCAGTCACGTACGTGAGGGCAATGAGCAGTTCTTC. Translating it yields CASSHVREGNEQFF.

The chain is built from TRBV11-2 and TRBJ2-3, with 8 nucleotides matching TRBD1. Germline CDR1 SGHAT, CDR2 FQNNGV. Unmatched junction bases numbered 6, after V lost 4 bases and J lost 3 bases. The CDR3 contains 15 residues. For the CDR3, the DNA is TGTGCCAGCAGCTGGGGGACAGGTGGGACAGATACGCAGTATTTT. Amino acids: CASSWGTGGTDTQYF.

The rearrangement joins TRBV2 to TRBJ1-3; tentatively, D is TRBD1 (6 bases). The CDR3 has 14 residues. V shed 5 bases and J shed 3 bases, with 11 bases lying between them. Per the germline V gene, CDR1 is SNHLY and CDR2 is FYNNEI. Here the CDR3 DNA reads TGTGCCAGCAGTAACAACAGGGTTGGAAACACCATATATTTT. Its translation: CASSNNRVGNTIYF.

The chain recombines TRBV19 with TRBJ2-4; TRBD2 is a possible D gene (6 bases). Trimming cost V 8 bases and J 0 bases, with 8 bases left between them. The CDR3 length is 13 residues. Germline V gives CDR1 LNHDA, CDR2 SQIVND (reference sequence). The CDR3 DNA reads TGTGCCAGTGTTAGCGGAGCCAAAAACATTCAGTACTTC. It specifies CASVSGAKNIQYF. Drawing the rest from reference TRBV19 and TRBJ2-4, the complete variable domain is DGGITQSPKYLFRKEGQNVTLSCEQNLNHDAMYWYRQDPGQGLRLIYYSQIVNDFQKGDIAEGYSVSREKKESFPLTVTSAQKNPTAFYLCASVSGAKNIQYFGAGTRLSVL.

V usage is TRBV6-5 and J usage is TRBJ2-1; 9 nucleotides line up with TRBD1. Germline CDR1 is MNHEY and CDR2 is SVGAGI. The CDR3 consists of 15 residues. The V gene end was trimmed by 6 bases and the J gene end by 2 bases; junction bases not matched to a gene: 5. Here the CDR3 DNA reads TGTGCCAGCAGATTGGGACAGGGAACCTACAATGAGCAGTTCTTC. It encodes CASRLGQGTYNEQFF.

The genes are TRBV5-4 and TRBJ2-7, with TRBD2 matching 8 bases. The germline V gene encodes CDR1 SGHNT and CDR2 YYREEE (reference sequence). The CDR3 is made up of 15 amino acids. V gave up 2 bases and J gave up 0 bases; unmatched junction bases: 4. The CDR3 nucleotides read TGTGCCAGCAGCTTCATCGGGACTAGCTCCTACGAGCAGTACTTC. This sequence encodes CASSFIGTSSYEQYF.

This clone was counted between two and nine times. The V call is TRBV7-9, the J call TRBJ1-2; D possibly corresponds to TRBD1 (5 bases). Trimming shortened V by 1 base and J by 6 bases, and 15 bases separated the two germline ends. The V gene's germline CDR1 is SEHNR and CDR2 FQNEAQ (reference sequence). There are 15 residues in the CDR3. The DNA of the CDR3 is TGTGCCAGCAGCTTAGGCATGCCGTCGGGGGATGGCTACACCTTC. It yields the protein CASSLGMPSGDGYTF.

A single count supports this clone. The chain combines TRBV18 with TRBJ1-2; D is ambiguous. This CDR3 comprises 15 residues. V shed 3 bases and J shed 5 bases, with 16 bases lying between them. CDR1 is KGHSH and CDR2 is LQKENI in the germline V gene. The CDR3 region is CASSPLEAAYYGYTF. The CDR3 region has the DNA TGTGCCAGCTCACCGTTAGAGGCGGCCTATTATGGCTACACCTTC.

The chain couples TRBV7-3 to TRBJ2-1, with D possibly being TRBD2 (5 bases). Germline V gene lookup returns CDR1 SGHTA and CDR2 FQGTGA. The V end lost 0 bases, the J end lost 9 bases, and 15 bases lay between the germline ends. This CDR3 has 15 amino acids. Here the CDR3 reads CASSLTSGSWSEQFF. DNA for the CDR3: TGTGCCAGCAGCTTAACCTCGGGGAGCTGGAGTGAGCAGTTCTTC. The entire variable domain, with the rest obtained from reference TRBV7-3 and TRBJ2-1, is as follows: GAGVSQTPSNKVTEKGKYVELRCDPISGHTALYWYRQSLGQGPEFLIYFQGTGAADDSGLPNDRFFAVRPEGSVSTLKIQRTERGDSAVYLCASSLTSGSWSEQFFGPGTRLTVL.

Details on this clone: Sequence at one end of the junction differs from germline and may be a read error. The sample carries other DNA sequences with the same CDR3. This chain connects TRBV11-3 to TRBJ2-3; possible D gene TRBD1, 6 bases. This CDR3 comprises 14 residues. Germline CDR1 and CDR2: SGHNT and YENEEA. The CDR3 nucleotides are TGTGCCAGCAGCTTAGGCAGGGGCACGGATACGCAGTATTTT. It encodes CASSLGRGTDTQYF.

CDR3 amino acids: CSRYRGSSYNEQFF. The CDR3 bases are TGCAGCCGGTATCGCGGGAGCTCCTACAATGAGCAGTTCTTC. The chain links TRBV29-1 to TRBJ2-1; TRBD2 aligns across 7 bases. Germline values: CDR1 SQVTM, CDR2 ANQGSEA. The CDR3 loop spans 14 amino acids. Germline trimming cut 8 bases from V and 0 bases from J; bases unmatched to any gene: 7.

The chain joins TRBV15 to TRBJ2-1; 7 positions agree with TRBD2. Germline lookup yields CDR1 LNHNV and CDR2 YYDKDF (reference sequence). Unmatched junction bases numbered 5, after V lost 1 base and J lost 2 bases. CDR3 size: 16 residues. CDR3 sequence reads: CATSRGGSNAYNEQFF. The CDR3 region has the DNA TGTGCCACCAGCAGAGGCGGGAGTAACGCCTACAATGAGCAGTTCTTC.

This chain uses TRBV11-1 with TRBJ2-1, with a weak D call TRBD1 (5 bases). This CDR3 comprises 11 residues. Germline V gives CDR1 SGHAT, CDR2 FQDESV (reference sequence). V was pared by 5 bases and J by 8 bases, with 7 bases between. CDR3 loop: CASSPRDEQFF. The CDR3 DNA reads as TGTGCCAGCAGCCCCAGGGATGAGCAGTTCTTC.

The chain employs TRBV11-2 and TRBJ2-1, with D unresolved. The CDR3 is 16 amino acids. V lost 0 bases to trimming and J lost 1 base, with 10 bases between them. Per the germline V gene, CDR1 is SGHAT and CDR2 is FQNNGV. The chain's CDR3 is CASSLDAVVSYNEQFF. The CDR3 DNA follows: TGTGCCAGCAGCTTAGATGCGGTAGTGTCCTACAATGAGCAGTTCTTC.

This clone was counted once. The CDR3 coding sequence is TGCAGTGCTAGTTCCATGAACACTGAAGCTTTCTTT. Translation: CSASSMNTEAFF. The rearrangement links TRBV20-1 to TRBJ1-1; D gene ambiguous. The CDR3 contains 12 residues. Trimming left V 3 bases short and J 0 bases short, with 5 bases between. Germline V lookup: CDR1 DFQATT, CDR2 SNEGSKA (reference sequence).

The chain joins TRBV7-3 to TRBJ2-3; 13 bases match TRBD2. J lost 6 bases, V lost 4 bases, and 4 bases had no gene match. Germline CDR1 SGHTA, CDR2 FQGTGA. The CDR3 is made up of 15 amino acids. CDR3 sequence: CASSSGLAGRDTQYF. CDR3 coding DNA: TGTGCCAGCAGCTCGGGACTAGCGGGAAGGGATACGCAGTATTTT.